This T cell receptor (beta chain) was retrieved from a study of monozygotic twins with inflammatory bowel disease. Donors each gave approximately 2.5 ml of blood. TCRdb reprocessed the 5' RACE reads, with one entry per CDR3 protein and no DNA. Its listing shows about 450,000 distinct CDR3 sequences. Sequenced material: blood. The receptor comes from a human donor with ulcerative colitis or Crohn's disease, or a healthy co-twin of an affected twin (not recorded which).

Here the CDR3 reads CASSPEGASPYNEQFF. The rearrangement links TRBV18 to TRBJ2-1; TCRdb's assignment of TRBD2 cannot be checked, as there is no DNA. This CDR3 spans 16 amino acids. The germline gives CDR1 KGHSH, CDR2 LQKENI.